The rows below give T cell receptor beta chains drawn from one sample of a study of OX40 agonist ivuxolimab in advanced cancers. The repertoire was sequenced with immunoSEQ multiplex PCR; TCRdb's copy has only in-frame clones and lacks some. The repertoire holds about 79,000 clones, about nine tenths seen once, with roughly 7.4% in the top ten. The sample consisted of CD4+ or CD8+ T cells sorted from blood, taken in a trial of the OX40 agonist ivuxolimab. The receptors stem from an adult with an advanced solid tumor such as melanoma, head and neck, liver or kidney cancer. CDR3s include the opening cysteine and the closing phenylalanine or tryptophan. The D gene is left open where the match is weak. Not every row has a clone size; where given, it reads once, few, many or a size class.

v_gene: TRBV7-3; d_gene: TRBD1; abundance: .; j_gene: TRBJ2-3; CDR3nt: TGTGCCAGCAGCTCCCAGGGGGCGGGAGATACGCAGTATTTT; CDR3aa: CASSSQGAGDTQYF
v_gene: TRBV7-9; d_gene: .; abundance: .; j_gene: TRBJ1-2; CDR3nt: TGTGCCAGCAGCTTCACTACTAACTATGGCTACACCTTC; CDR3aa: CASSFTTNYGYTF
v_gene: TRBV5-1; d_gene: .; abundance: few; j_gene: TRBJ2-5; CDR3nt: TGCGCCAGCACCGAGACGGTGGGGTTAGAGACCCAGTACTTC; CDR3aa: CASTETVGLETQYF
v_gene: TRBV4-1; d_gene: TRBD2; abundance: .; j_gene: TRBJ2-7; CDR3nt: TGCGCCAGCAGCCCAGCTAGCGGGAGGGCCGACGAGCAGTACTTC; CDR3aa: CASSPASGRADEQYF
v_gene: TRBV13; d_gene: .; abundance: .; j_gene: TRBJ2-4; CDR3nt: TGTGCCAGCAGCTATGGAAGCCTACTAGCCAAAAACATTCAGTACTTC; CDR3aa: CASSYGSLLAKNIQYF
v_gene: TRBV9; d_gene: .; abundance: .; j_gene: TRBJ2-1; CDR3nt: TGTGCCAGCAGCCCCCTGGCTGGAAGCTCCTACAATGAGCAGTTCTTC; CDR3aa: CASSPLAGSSYNEQFF
v_gene: TRBV4-2; d_gene: .; abundance: .; j_gene: TRBJ1-1; CDR3nt: TGTGCCAGCAGCCTCCCCGGGAGAGACACTGAAGCTTTCTTT; CDR3aa: CASSLPGRDTEAFF
v_gene: TRBV9; d_gene: TRBD2; abundance: .; j_gene: TRBJ2-3; CDR3nt: TGTGCCAGCAGCGTAGCCCCAGCGGGAGAACTGTATACGCAGTATTTT; CDR3aa: CASSVAPAGELYTQYF
v_gene: TRBV6-5; d_gene: .; abundance: few; j_gene: TRBJ1-1; CDR3nt: TGTGCCAGCAGCTTACCAGGGAACACTGAAGCTTTCTTT; CDR3aa: CASSLPGNTEAFF
v_gene: TRBV7-3; d_gene: .; abundance: .; j_gene: TRBJ2-2; CDR3nt: TGTGCCAGCAGCTTAGAAGCGGACGTCACCGGGGAGCTGTTTTTT; CDR3aa: CASSLEADVTGELFF
v_gene: TRBV27; d_gene: .; abundance: .; j_gene: TRBJ1-5; CDR3nt: TGTGCCAGCAGCCCCCCCGGTACCAATCAGCCCCAGCATTTT; CDR3aa: CASSPPGTNQPQHF
v_gene: TRBV11-2; d_gene: .; abundance: .; j_gene: TRBJ2-2; CDR3nt: TGTGCCAGCAGCTTAGGCCCTAGGGGCACCGGGGAGCTGTTTTTT; CDR3aa: CASSLGPRGTGELFF
v_gene: TRBV7-3; d_gene: .; abundance: .; j_gene: TRBJ2-5; CDR3nt: TGTGCCAGCAGCTTATTGGGGGGACAAGAGACCCAGTACTTC; CDR3aa: CASSLLGGQETQYF
v_gene: TRBV29-1; d_gene: TRBD2; abundance: .; j_gene: TRBJ2-1; CDR3nt: TGCAGCGGCCGGATACCGGGACTAGCGGCGGGGGAGAATGAGCAGTTCTTC; CDR3aa: CSGRIPGLAAGENEQFF
v_gene: TRBV6-1; d_gene: .; abundance: .; j_gene: TRBJ2-7; CDR3nt: TGTGCCAGCAAAGGGAAACCTTGGTACGAGCAGTACTTC; CDR3aa: CASKGKPWYEQYF
v_gene: TRBV6-5; d_gene: .; abundance: .; j_gene: TRBJ1-6; CDR3nt: TGTGCCAGCAGTACAGGGAATTCACCCCTCCACTTT; CDR3aa: CASSTGNSPLHF
v_gene: TRBV9; d_gene: .; abundance: .; j_gene: TRBJ2-7; CDR3nt: TGTGCCAGCAGCTCGACCCTGGGAGGGGGGACCTACGAGCAGTACTTC; CDR3aa: CASSSTLGGGTYEQYF
v_gene: TRBV28; d_gene: TRBD2; abundance: .; j_gene: TRBJ2-7; CDR3nt: TGTGCCAGTAGCCTAGCGGGAGGAGAAGAGCAGTACTTC; CDR3aa: CASSLAGGEEQYF
v_gene: TRBV14; d_gene: TRBD1; abundance: few; j_gene: TRBJ1-2; CDR3nt: TGTGCCAGCAGCATCTTGGCAGGGGGCTATGGCTACACCTTC; CDR3aa: CASSILAGGYGYTF
v_gene: TRBV19; d_gene: TRBD1; abundance: .; j_gene: TRBJ2-3; CDR3nt: TGTGCCAGTAGTATCATGTCACAGGGGGCGGCAGATACGCAGTATTTT; CDR3aa: CASSIMSQGAADTQYF
v_gene: TRBV5-1; d_gene: TRBD2; abundance: .; j_gene: TRBJ2-2; CDR3nt: TGCGCCAGCAGCTTGGAAGGGACTACCGACCACACCGGGGAGCTGTTTTTT; CDR3aa: CASSLEGTTDHTGELFF
v_gene: TRBV6-5; d_gene: .; abundance: .; j_gene: TRBJ2-1; CDR3nt: TGTGCCAGCACCATAGCATCCGGTGAGCAGTTCTTC; CDR3aa: CASTIASGEQFF
v_gene: TRBV18; d_gene: .; abundance: .; j_gene: TRBJ1-4; CDR3nt: TGTGCCAGCTCACCACCGGCAACTAATGAAAAACTGTTTTTT; CDR3aa: CASSPPATNEKLFF
v_gene: TRBV11-3; d_gene: .; abundance: .; j_gene: TRBJ2-7; CDR3nt: TGTGCCAGCAGCTTAGGAAGCAGGGAAATATACGAGCAGTACTTC; CDR3aa: CASSLGSREIYEQYF
v_gene: TRBV28; d_gene: .; abundance: .; j_gene: TRBJ1-2; CDR3nt: TGTGCCAGCAGTTTAATTGCCCGGGGCCATATGGACTACACCTTC; CDR3aa: CASSLIARGHMDYTF
v_gene: TRBV6-1; d_gene: TRBD2; abundance: .; j_gene: TRBJ2-4; CDR3nt: TGTGCCAGCAGTGAAACGGTGCTAGCGGGACAGTACTTC; CDR3aa: CASSETVLAGQYF
v_gene: TRBV2; d_gene: .; abundance: .; j_gene: TRBJ2-2; CDR3nt: TGTGCCAGCAGTGACCATACCGGGGAGCTGTTTTTT; CDR3aa: CASSDHTGELFF